One sample yielded the 17 T cell receptor beta chains listed below, sequenced in a study of cytomegalovirus exposure and HLA in healthy donors. Researchers ran the PCR with 60 Vbeta and 13 Jbeta primers. Libraries were prepared by immunoSEQ multiplex PCR; TCRdb keeps only in-frame clonotypes and omits some of them. In the table there are about 130,000 clones, approximately 82% of which are singletons. Sequencing was performed on PBMCs. Receptor source: a man aged 35 to 55 in good health and CMV-seronegative.

The chain joins TRBV4-3 to TRBJ1-5; TRBD1 matches 10 bases. V shed 2 bases, J shed 7 bases, and the junction held 5 bases outside the gene matches. This CDR3 has 15 amino acids. The germline V gene has CDR1 LGHNA and CDR2 YSLEER. CDR3 loop: CASSQTGTGDQPQHF. The DNA for the CDR3 is TGCGCCAGCAGCCAAACCGGGACAGGGGACCAGCCCCAGCATTTT.

This rearrangement joins TRBV4-3 to TRBJ2-7; 8 bases match TRBD1. CDR3 size: 15 residues. CDR1 is LGHNA and CDR2 is YSLEER in the germline V gene. V trimming: 4 bases; J trimming: 5 bases; junction bases outside the gene matches: 10. The CDR3 loop is CASSPQDRARDEQYF. The CDR3 DNA sequence: TGCGCCAGCAGCCCCCAGGACAGGGCTAGGGACGAGCAGTACTTC.

The J gene is TRBJ1-5, the V gene TRBV10-3; D may be TRBD1 (6 bases). Deletions cut 3 bases from V and 2 bases from J, with 11 bases between. The CDR3 extends over 15 amino acids. Germline V lookup: CDR1 ENHRY, CDR2 SYGVKD. The CDR3 here is CAISEQGVGNQPQHF. The CDR3 nucleotides are TGTGCCATCAGTGAACAGGGTGTTGGCAATCAGCCCCAGCATTTT.

The chain employs TRBV5-5 and TRBJ2-3; the match to TRBD2 covers 10 bases. The length of the CDR3 is 16 residues. Germline-derived CDR1 and CDR2 are SGHKS and YYEKEE (reference sequence). V lost 3 bases, J lost 3 bases, and 7 bases stayed unmatched. The CDR3 sequence is CASSSSSGRGTDTQYF. For the CDR3, the DNA is TGTGCCAGCAGCTCGTCGAGCGGGAGGGGGACAGATACGCAGTATTTT.

The gene calls are TRBV7-3 and TRBJ2-1; D possibly corresponds to TRBD2 (6 bases). Deletions cut 3 bases from V and 5 bases from J, with 14 bases between. Germline CDR1 reads SGHTA; CDR2 reads FQGTGA. The CDR3 spans 15 residues. The CDR3 sequence: CASSFFLGGNNEQFF. Written as DNA, the CDR3 is TGTGCCAGCAGCTTCTTCCTCGGGGGAAACAATGAGCAGTTCTTC.

The rearrangement links TRBV7-2 to TRBJ2-7; 11 nucleotides agree with TRBD2. After removal of 5 bases from V and 4 bases from J, the junction contained 4 bases not matched to a gene. The CDR3 sequence is 14 residues long. Germline V gives CDR1 SGHTA, CDR2 FQGNSA. In DNA form, the CDR3 reads TGTGCCAGCAGCGGAACTAGCGGGAGTTACGAGCAGTACTTC. Amino acid sequence: CASSGTSGSYEQYF.

This chain links TRBV28 with TRBJ1-4; 9 positions agree with TRBD1. This CDR3 contains 16 residues. V lost 5 bases and J lost 4; bases outside the gene matches: 8. Per germline, CDR1 MDHEN and CDR2 SYDVKM. The CDR3: CASSLPGGQGNEKLFF. The CDR3 DNA follows: TGTGCCAGCAGTCTCCCCGGGGGACAGGGTAATGAAAAACTGTTTTTT.

V is TRBV4-2 and J is TRBJ1-2; 7 nucleotides line up with TRBD1. This CDR3 is built from 15 residues. Germline V gives CDR1 LGHNA, CDR2 YNFKEQ. The J segment lost 1 base and the V segment lost 2 bases, leaving 4 bases of the junction unmatched. In nucleotides, the CDR3 is TGTGCCAGCAGCCAACAGGGGGATAATAACTATGGCTACACCTTC. Its protein is CASSQQGDNNYGYTF.

The CDR3 region is CAISDSVRVGTGELFF. Here the CDR3 DNA reads TGTGCCATCAGTGATAGTGTCAGGGTAGGAACCGGGGAGCTGTTTTTT. The V and J genes are TRBV10-3 and TRBJ2-2, with a tentative D call TRBD1 (5 bases). CDR1 ENHRY and CDR2 SYGVKD come from the germline V gene. This CDR3 is built from 16 residues. V dropped 3 bases and J dropped 5 bases, with 16 bases sitting between them.

This clone was seen a few times. The V and J genes are TRBV4-1 and TRBJ2-7; D may be TRBD2 (6 bases). The V gene's germline CDR1 is MGHRA and CDR2 YSYEKL. V shed 0 bases and J shed 4 bases, with 13 bases lying between them. This CDR3 has 15 residues. The CDR3 DNA sequence: TGCGCCAGCAGCCAAGATGGGGGGACCCAGTACGAGCAGTACTTC. This encodes CASSQDGGTQYEQYF.

The rearrangement links TRBV6-4 to TRBJ2-5; D is possibly TRBD2 (5 bases). Germline V gives CDR1 MRHNA, CDR2 SNTAGT. CDR3 length: 13 residues. Trimming took off 11 bases at V and 3 bases at J, with 16 bases between the two ends. CDR3 sequence reads: CALKEGSEETQYF. Written as DNA, the CDR3 is TGTGCCCTTAAGGAAGGGAGCGAAGAGACCCAGTACTTC.

The chain links TRBV15 to TRBJ2-2, with D perhaps matching TRBD2 (6 bases). The CDR3 loop spans 17 amino acids. Germline V gives CDR1 LNHNV, CDR2 YYDKDF (reference sequence). Between the trimmed V and J ends, which lost 0 bases and 4 bases, there was a span of 15 bases. The CDR3 sequence is CATSRDFRGTPTGELFF. Written as DNA, the CDR3 is TGTGCCACCAGCAGAGATTTCCGCGGGACCCCCACCGGGGAGCTGTTTTTT.

The chain recombines TRBV4-1 with TRBJ1-5; D remains ambiguous. The germline gives CDR1 MGHRA, CDR2 YSYEKL. The CDR3 sequence is 16 residues long. The V end was cut by 4 bases, the J end by 0 bases, with 13 bases between. The CDR3 spells CASSPLGDASNQPQHF. CDR3 DNA sequence: TGCGCCAGCAGCCCCCTAGGAGACGCTAGCAATCAGCCCCAGCATTTT.

The V gene is TRBV27, the J gene TRBJ2-7; TRBD2 aligns across 8 bases. Germline CDR1 and CDR2: MNHEY and SMNVEV (reference sequence). CDR3 length: 16 residues. V trimming: 4 bases; J trimming: 4 bases; junction bases outside the gene matches: 12. The CDR3 sequence: CASSSLLAGYIYEQYF. The CDR3 DNA is TGTGCCAGCAGTTCACTGCTAGCGGGCTATATTTACGAGCAGTACTTC.

This chain connects TRBV7-6 to TRBJ2-5, with unresolved D. V dropped 5 bases and J dropped 1 base, with 8 bases sitting between them. CDR1 is SGHVS and CDR2 is FNYEAQ in the germline V gene. The CDR3 has 13 residues. This chain's CDR3 is CASSPLSQETQYF. CDR3 nucleotides: TGTGCCAGCAGCCCCCTCTCCCAAGAGACCCAGTACTTC.

The rearrangement joins TRBV7-2 to TRBJ2-7, with 7 nucleotides matching TRBD2. CDR1 and CDR2 (germline): SGHTA, FQGNSA. The CDR3 consists of 14 residues. J gave up 2 bases and V 2 bases, and 3 bases lay outside the gene matches. CDR3 residues: CASSLNAGAYEQYF. CDR3 bases: TGTGCCAGCAGCTTAAATGCGGGAGCCTACGAGCAGTACTTC.

The chain is built from TRBV11-2 and TRBJ2-3; D is ambiguous. Trimming took off 1 base at V and 4 bases at J, with 12 bases between the two ends. The length of the CDR3 is 15 residues. The germline V gene has CDR1 SGHAT and CDR2 FQNNGV. CDR3 nucleotide sequence: TGTGCCAGCAGCTTAGCTAATCCAAAGCCAGATACGCAGTATTTT. Translating gives CASSLANPKPDTQYF. The variable domain in full, with the rest retrieved from reference TRBV11-2 and TRBJ2-3, is EAGVAQSPRYKIIEKRQSVAFWCNPISGHATLYWYQQILGQGPKLLIQFQNNGVVDDSQLPKDRFSAERLKGVDSTLKIQPAKLEDSAVYLCASSLANPKPDTQYFGPGTRLTVL.